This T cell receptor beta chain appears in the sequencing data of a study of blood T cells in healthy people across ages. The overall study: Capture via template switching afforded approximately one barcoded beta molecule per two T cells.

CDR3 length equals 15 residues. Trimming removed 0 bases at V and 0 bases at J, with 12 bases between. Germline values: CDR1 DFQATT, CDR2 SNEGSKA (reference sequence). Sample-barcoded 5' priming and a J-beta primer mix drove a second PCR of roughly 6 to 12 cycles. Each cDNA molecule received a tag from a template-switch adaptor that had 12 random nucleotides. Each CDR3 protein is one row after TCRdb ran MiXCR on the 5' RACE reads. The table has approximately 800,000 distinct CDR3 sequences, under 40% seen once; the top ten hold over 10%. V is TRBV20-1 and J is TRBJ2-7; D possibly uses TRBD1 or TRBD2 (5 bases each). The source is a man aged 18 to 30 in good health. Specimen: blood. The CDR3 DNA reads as TGCAGTGCTAGAGAGAGGATGGGGGTCTCCTACGAGCAGTACTTC. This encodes CSARERMGVSYEQYF.